A selection of T cell receptor beta chains follows, all from one sample in a study of cytomegalovirus exposure and HLA in healthy donors. The table came from immunoSEQ multiplex PCR; TCRdb's copy has only in-frame clones and leaves some out. The sample comprises 150,000 to 170,000 clones, less than 90% of which are singletons, and 20% to 25% rests with the top ten. Sequenced material: PBMCs. The receptors derive from a man aged 18 to 29 in good health and CMV-seropositive. CDR3s include the opening cysteine and the closing phenylalanine or tryptophan. A D gene is named only where the DNA matches it firmly. Clone size is stated in some rows and not others, as once, few, many or a class when expanded.

J	V	D	size	DNA	CDR3
TRBJ2-7	TRBV27	TRBD2	NA	TGTGCCAGCAGGGAGAAGGGGACTAGCGGGCTTGGAGGGCCCTACGAGCAGTACTTC	CASREKGTSGLGGPYEQYF
TRBJ1-1	TRBV6-5	TRBD1	few	TGTGCCAGCACCCCCGTATCGACAGGGCGAACTGAAGCTTTCTTT	CASTPVSTGRTEAFF
TRBJ2-2	TRBV30	NA	few	TGTGCCTGGAGCCCGAGAGGCACCGGGGAGCTGTTTTTT	CAWSPRGTGELFF
TRBJ1-1	TRBV4-3	NA	NA	TGCGCCAGCAGCCAAGATGTGGCAGGGGTATCCATGAACACTGAAGCTTTCTTT	CASSQDVAGVSMNTEAFF
TRBJ1-1	TRBV6-5	TRBD1	NA	TGTGCCAGCAGTTCCTTCCACAGGGGGTCGCCTGAAGCTTTCTTT	CASSSFHRGSPEAFF
TRBJ1-1	TRBV27	TRBD1	NA	TGTGCCAGCAGTTTGCGGACAGGGGGGCAGACTGAAGCTTTCTTT	CASSLRTGGQTEAFF
TRBJ1-3	TRBV6-5	NA	NA	TGTGCCAGCAGTTACTCCCACGGCACCATATATTTT	CASSYSHGTIYF
TRBJ2-7	TRBV7-3	TRBD2	few	TGTGCCAGCAGCTTAACTCGGGGTAGCGGGTACGAGCAGTACTTC	CASSLTRGSGYEQYF
TRBJ2-1	TRBV4-3	TRBD2	NA	TGCGCCAGCAGCCAAGAAGGGCCTAGCGGGAGGGATGAGCAGTTCTTC	CASSQEGPSGRDEQFF
TRBJ1-1	TRBV29-1	TRBD1	NA	TGCAGCGTCAGGACAGGGGGCATGACTGAAGCTTTCTTT	CSVRTGGMTEAFF
TRBJ2-1	TRBV5-6	TRBD2	NA	TGTGCCAGCAGCGGCGGGACTATACCCTACAATGAGCAGTTCTTC	CASSGGTIPYNEQFF
TRBJ1-1	TRBV6-5	TRBD1	once	TGTGCCAGCAGCCCAGACAGGGCCGGGAACACTGAAGCTTTCTTT	CASSPDRAGNTEAFF
TRBJ2-3	TRBV13	TRBD2	NA	TGTGCCAGCAGCTTGACTAGCGGGGGGGCCGGAGATACGCAGTATTTT	CASSLTSGGAGDTQYF
TRBJ1-2	TRBV15	NA	NA	TGTGCCACCAGCAGAGCCCCCGGGTATGGCTACACCTTC	CATSRAPGYGYTF
TRBJ2-3	TRBV7-8	TRBD1	NA	TGTGCCAGCAGCCCTAGGACAGGGAGTACCACAGATACGCAGTATTTT	CASSPRTGSTTDTQYF
TRBJ1-5	TRBV30	NA	NA	TGTGCCTGGAGTCAGGGGTCGGCAGGGAATCAGCCCCAGCATTTT	CAWSQGSAGNQPQHF
TRBJ2-7	TRBV11-2	NA	NA	TGTGCCAGCAGCTTAGCCGGGAGCTACGAGCAGTACTTC	CASSLAGSYEQYF
TRBJ2-2	TRBV25-1	TRBD2	NA	TGTGCCAGCAGTGACCGCCGGGGGGGGGCTTTGAACACCGGGGAGCTGTTTTTT	CASSDRRGGALNTGELFF
TRBJ2-7	TRBV5-5	TRBD2	NA	TGTGCCAGCAGGAAAGGGACTAGCGCACTCTACGAGCAGTACTTC	CASRKGTSALYEQYF
TRBJ1-1	TRBV6-5	NA	few	TGTGCCAGCAGTTACTCTTATCTGACAGGTTACACTGAAGCTTTCTTT	CASSYSYLTGYTEAFF
TRBJ2-2	TRBV6-1	NA	NA	TGTGCCAGCAGTGAACAATCAGGGTGGGAGCTGTTTTTT	CASSEQSGWELFF
TRBJ2-6	TRBV2	NA	NA	TGTGCCAGCAGGCTAAACCCCAGGGGTAGCTCTGGGGCCAACGTCCTGACTTTC	CASRLNPRGSSGANVLTF
TRBJ2-7	TRBV2	TRBD1	NA	TGTGCCAGCAGAGGGGGACAGGGTTACGAGCAGTACTTC	CASRGGQGYEQYF
TRBJ1-2	TRBV14	TRBD1	few	TGTGCCAGCAGCCAAGAGACCAGGGGGCACGGCTACACCTTC	CASSQETRGHGYTF